This T cell receptor beta chain emerged from a study of cytomegalovirus exposure and HLA in healthy donors. PCR primers comprised 60 Vbeta and 13 Jbeta primers. Sequenced by immunoSEQ multiplex PCR; TCRdb stores in-frame clones only, minus some. The table lists around 110,000 clones, around 76% of them singletons. This TCR was recovered from a woman aged 50 to 60 in good health and CMV-seropositive. Sample: PBMCs.

In nucleotides, the CDR3 is TGTGCCAGCAGTGACCTCTCCGTTGCCGGGGTGAACGGCTACACCTTC. This gives the protein CASSDLSVAGVNGYTF. This sequence joins TRBV6-1 and TRBJ1-2; no definite D call. Looked up from germline, CDR1 is MNHNS and CDR2 is SASEGT. The CDR3 covers 16 residues. The V end lost 3 bases, the J end lost 8 bases, and 22 bases lay between the germline ends.